The clone carrying this T cell receptor (beta chain) has a single count. The data were obtained in a study of CD8 T cells in Susac syndrome. J lost 4 bases, V lost 0 bases, and 11 bases had no gene match. The length of the CDR3 is 19 residues. The germline V gene has CDR1 SGHNT and CDR2 YYREEE (reference sequence). RNA amounts of roughly 0.45 to 1 ug underwent reverse transcription with random hexamers. In TCRdb, the immunoSEQ multiplex PCR reads were re-called with MiXCR into one record per CDR3 protein. The table records around 140,000 distinct CDR3 sequences, approximately 93% of them present only once.

V gene TRBV5-4 combines with J gene TRBJ2-3; the match to TRBD2 covers 13 bases. The TCR sequence derives from a human donor in good health. The sequencing input was CD4+ T cells from PBMCs. In nucleotides, the CDR3 is TGTGCCAGCAGCTTGGCCAAACTAGCGGGAGGGCGGGGCGCAGATACGCAGTATTTT. This sequence encodes CASSLAKLAGGRGADTQYF.